This T cell receptor (beta chain) was obtained from a study of vaccination effects on CD4 cells after COVID-19. Study-wide context: Each participant was administered two doses of either the BNT162b2 or the mRNA-1273 vaccine.

The CDR3 covers 17 residues. Germline CDR1 is LNHDA and CDR2 is SQIVND (reference sequence). Trimming took off 4 bases at V and 4 bases at J, with 19 bases between the two ends. Profiling relied on immunoSEQ multiplex PCR, and the TCRdb table lists in-frame clones only, not all of them. This table holds under 30,000 clones, around three quarters found once. General observations from the study: Convalescent patients numbered few in the study; early post-infection timepoints were missing entirely.

Under the ViraFEST assay, PBMC were stimulated with viral peptide pools so that antigen-specific CD4+ T cells expanded. Sequencing was performed afterwards. Culturing for about 10 days preceded CD4+ T cell isolation. Prior SARS-CoV-2 infection was absent in the vaccine recipients, as shown by negative nucleocapsid antibodies. Each culture well received roughly 1.9 million PBMC. These cells were then cultured in IMDM with roughly 9.8 IU/ml IL-2 and roughly 10 ug/ml peptides. Days 3 and 7 saw half the medium replaced with IL-2 medium. In regard to this clone: The antigen remains unidentified.

The sequencing used CD4+ T cells from PBMCs cultured with HCoV-NL63 spike peptides, collected before COVID-19 vaccination. This chain connects TRBV19 to TRBJ2-2; a weak D match, TRBD2 (6 bases). The clonotype comes from a human donor who received a COVID-19 vaccine. Written as DNA, the CDR3 is TGTGCCAGTAGTAGACTAGGGCAGCCCGTAACCACCGGGGAGCTGTTTTTT. Translated: CASSRLGQPVTTGELFF.